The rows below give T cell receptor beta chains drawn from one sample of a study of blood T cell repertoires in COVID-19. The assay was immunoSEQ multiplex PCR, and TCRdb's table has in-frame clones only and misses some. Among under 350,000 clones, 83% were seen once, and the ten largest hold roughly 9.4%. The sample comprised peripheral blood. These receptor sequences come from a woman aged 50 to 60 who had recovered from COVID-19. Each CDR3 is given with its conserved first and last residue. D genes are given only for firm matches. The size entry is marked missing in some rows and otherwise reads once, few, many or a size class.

CDR3aa: CATGRGGTDTQYF
CDR3nt: TGTGCCACGGGTCGGGGGGGCACAGATACGCAGTATTTT
j_gene: TRBJ2-3
len: 13
d_gene: TRBD2
v_gene: TRBV24-1
abundance: .

CDR3aa: CASSLGQGSAYDEQYF
CDR3nt: TGCGCCAGCAGCTTGGGCCAGGGCTCTGCCTACGACGAGCAGTACTTC
j_gene: TRBJ2-7
len: 16
d_gene: .
v_gene: TRBV5-1
abundance: .

CDR3aa: CASSSEGAALDTQYF
CDR3nt: TGTGCCAGCAGTTCGGAGGGAGCCGCACTTGATACGCAGTATTTT
j_gene: TRBJ2-3
len: 15
d_gene: .
v_gene: TRBV6-5
abundance: .

CDR3aa: CASSQDRLAGFYEQYF
CDR3nt: TGCGCCAGCAGCCAAGACCGTCTAGCTGGGTTTTACGAGCAGTACTTC
j_gene: TRBJ2-7
len: 16
d_gene: .
v_gene: TRBV4-3
abundance: .

CDR3aa: CASSSSSGGTDTQYF
CDR3nt: TGTGCCAGCAGCTCATCTAGCGGGGGCACAGATACGCAGTATTTT
j_gene: TRBJ2-3
len: 15
d_gene: TRBD2
v_gene: TRBV9
abundance: .

CDR3aa: CASSSGSDRGGSPLHF
CDR3nt: TGTGCCAGCAGCTCAGGTTCGGACAGGGGGGGATCACCCCTCCACTTT
j_gene: TRBJ1-6
len: 16
d_gene: TRBD1
v_gene: TRBV5-4
abundance: .

CDR3aa: CASSGPGLSYEQYF
CDR3nt: TGTGCCAGCAGTGGCCCGGGACTTAGCTACGAGCAGTACTTC
j_gene: TRBJ2-7
len: 14
d_gene: .
v_gene: TRBV28
abundance: .

CDR3aa: CASRRPGLRLDTQYF
CDR3nt: TGTGCCAGCAGACGACCGGGACTCCGTTTAGATACGCAGTATTTT
j_gene: TRBJ2-3
len: 15
d_gene: .
v_gene: TRBV11-2
abundance: .

CDR3aa: CASSLSSSRNEQFF
CDR3nt: TGTGCCAGCAGCTTAAGTTCGTCGAGGAATGAGCAGTTCTTC
j_gene: TRBJ2-1
len: 14
d_gene: .
v_gene: TRBV7-2
abundance: .

CDR3aa: CASSQQGAGELFF
CDR3nt: TGTGCCAGCAGTCAACAGGGGGCCGGGGAGCTGTTTTTT
j_gene: TRBJ2-2
len: 13
d_gene: TRBD1
v_gene: TRBV2
abundance: .

CDR3aa: CASSLIRTGGIEQYF
CDR3nt: TGTGCCAGCAGCTTGATAAGGACAGGGGGTATCGAGCAGTACTTC
j_gene: TRBJ2-7
len: 15
d_gene: TRBD1
v_gene: TRBV5-5
abundance: .

CDR3aa: CASSPTTHEQYF
CDR3nt: TGTGCCAGCAGTCCTACTACCCACGAGCAGTACTTC
j_gene: TRBJ2-7
len: 12
d_gene: .
v_gene: TRBV12-3/TRBV12-4
abundance: .

CDR3aa: CASSFASIPYF
CDR3nt: TGTGCCAGCAGCTTCGCCAGTATCCCGTACTTC
j_gene: TRBJ2-7
len: 11
d_gene: .
v_gene: TRBV5-8
abundance: .

CDR3aa: CASRLRGGASNQPQHF
CDR3nt: TGTGCCAGCAGACTTCGGGGAGGGGCTAGCAATCAGCCCCAGCATTTT
j_gene: TRBJ1-5
len: 16
d_gene: .
v_gene: TRBV27
abundance: .

CDR3aa: CAISDRQGEGTEAFF
CDR3nt: TGTGCCATCAGTGATCGACAGGGGGAGGGGACTGAAGCTTTCTTT
j_gene: TRBJ1-1
len: 15
d_gene: TRBD1
v_gene: TRBV10-3
abundance: .

CDR3aa: CASSLKPPGLAGVETQYF
CDR3nt: TGTGCCAGCAGTCTAAAACCACCTGGACTAGCGGGAGTGGAGACCCAGTACTTC
j_gene: TRBJ2-5
len: 18
d_gene: TRBD2
v_gene: TRBV27
abundance: .

CDR3aa: CASSLTVNEQFF
CDR3nt: TGTGCCAGCAGCTTAACGGTAAATGAGCAGTTCTTC
j_gene: TRBJ2-1
len: 12
d_gene: .
v_gene: TRBV7-9
abundance: .

CDR3aa: CASSPDGGYQPQHF
CDR3nt: TGTGCCAGCAGCCCCGACGGCGGCTATCAGCCCCAGCATTTT
j_gene: TRBJ1-5
len: 14
d_gene: .
v_gene: TRBV7-6
abundance: few

CDR3aa: CASSGPTTNQPQHF
CDR3nt: TGTGCCAGTAGTGGGCCCACCACCAATCAGCCCCAGCATTTT
j_gene: TRBJ1-5
len: 14
d_gene: .
v_gene: TRBV19
abundance: .

CDR3aa: CASSQAAAPQGASNIQYF
CDR3nt: TGCGCCAGCAGCCAGGCAGCGGCCCCACAGGGGGCGTCAAACATTCAGTACTTC
j_gene: TRBJ2-4
len: 18
d_gene: TRBD1
v_gene: TRBV4-1
abundance: .

CDR3aa: CASSLRSGGVETQYF
CDR3nt: TGTGCCAGCAGTTTAAGGTCAGGGGGCGTAGAGACCCAGTACTTC
j_gene: TRBJ2-5
len: 15
d_gene: TRBD1
v_gene: TRBV28
abundance: few